This T cell receptor (beta chain) was obtained from a study of response to subunit inactivated influenza vaccine. The germline V and J ends were trimmed by 2 bases and 1 base, with 18 bases remaining between them. The CDR3 extends over 16 amino acids. Germline CDR1 is DFQATT and CDR2 is SNEGSKA (reference sequence). Concerning this clonotype itself: Its cognate antigen is unknown.

Study-wide results and limits: Authors suggested each seasonal influenza vaccination recruits few new T cells.

MiXCR was run by TCRdb on the RT-PCR reads, yielding one entry per CDR3 protein. The sample yields hundreds of thousands of distinct CDR3 sequences, around a sixth seen once. This rearrangement joins TRBV20-1 to TRBJ2-7; a weak D match, TRBD2 (7 bases). The sample in question was PBMCs from blood, obtained 11 to 12 days after vaccination. This clonotype was sampled from a man between 50 and 59 years old who received an inactivated influenza vaccine. In DNA, the CDR3 is TGCAGTGCTAGATTAGGGGGGGGACACCGTTCCTACGAGCAGTACTTC. It codes for CSARLGGGHRSYEQYF.